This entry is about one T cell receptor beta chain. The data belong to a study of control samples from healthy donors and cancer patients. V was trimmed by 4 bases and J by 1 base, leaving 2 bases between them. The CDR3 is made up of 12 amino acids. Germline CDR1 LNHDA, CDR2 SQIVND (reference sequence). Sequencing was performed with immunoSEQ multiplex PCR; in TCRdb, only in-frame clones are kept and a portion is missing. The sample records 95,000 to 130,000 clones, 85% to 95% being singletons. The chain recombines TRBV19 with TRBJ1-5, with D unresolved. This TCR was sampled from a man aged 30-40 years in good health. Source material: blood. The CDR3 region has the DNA TGTGCCAGTAGTACGAGCAATCAGCCCCAGCATTTT. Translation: CASSTSNQPQHF.